Listed below are T cell receptor beta chains from one sample, sequenced in a study of T cells after yellow fever vaccination. TCRdb reanalysed the 5' RACE reads using MiXCR and keeps one entry per CDR3 protein. The profile shows about 170,000 distinct CDR3 sequences, roughly 11% of them singletons. Here the sequenced sample was CD8+ T cells sorted from PBMCs, taken 15 days after the yellow fever booster vaccination. The receptors come from a man aged 18 to 30 who received the YFV17D yellow fever vaccine. Both conserved end residues are part of each CDR3. Each record gives: J gene, V gene, clone size, D gene, CDR3 DNA, CDR3 protein. D genes are given only for firm matches. Clone size is given for some rows only: seen once, a few or many times, or a class if the clone is expanded.

TRBJ1-2 | TRBV7-9 | few | . | TGTGCCAGCAGCTTAGGGGTTGGCTATGGCTACACCTTC | CASSLGVGYGYTF
TRBJ2-3 | TRBV5-6 | . | . | TGTGCCAGCAGCTTTGAGACAGACACAGATACGCAGTATTTT | CASSFETDTDTQYF
TRBJ2-3 | TRBV4-3 | few | TRBD2 | TGCGCCAGCAGCCAAGCCCTAGCGGGGGAGCAGCAGTATTTT | CASSQALAGEQQYF
TRBJ2-5 | TRBV4-2 | . | . | TGTGCCAGCAGCCAAGAGTCTTCCTGGACTAACGAAGAGACCCAGTACTTC | CASSQESSWTNEETQYF
TRBJ2-3 | TRBV4-1 | few | . | TGCGCCAGCAGCCAAAAAATTATCCCTTCCCCAGGCACAGATACGCAGTATTTT | CASSQKIIPSPGTDTQYF
TRBJ1-2 | TRBV4-3 | . | . | TGCGCCAGCAGCTCTGGGGTGGCAGGAGCTAACTATGGCTACACCTTC | CASSSGVAGANYGYTF
TRBJ2-2 | TRBV9 | . | . | TGTGCCAGCAGCGTAGTCGTAGGACAAGCGGCTGACACCGGGGAGCTGTTTTTT | CASSVVVGQAADTGELFF
TRBJ2-2 | TRBV7-7 | few | TRBD2 | TGTGCCAGCAGCCCCGGGACTAGCTTGGCCGGGGAGCTGTTTTTT | CASSPGTSLAGELFF
TRBJ2-7 | TRBV11-2 | few | . | TGTGCCAGCAGCTGGTCCGATTACGAGCAGTACTTC | CASSWSDYEQYF
TRBJ2-1 | TRBV4-2 | . | TRBD2 | TGTGCCAGCAGCCAAGTAGCCGGGGGGGCCCTCGGTGAGCAGTTCTTC | CASSQVAGGALGEQFF